The 9 T cell receptor beta chains in this list originate from one sample, sequenced in a study of T cells in narcolepsy. This table comes from immunoSEQ multiplex PCR, and its TCRdb copy is limited to in-frame clones, with some not included. Of some 37,000 clones listed, about 85% are singletons. Sample: CD45RA- memory CD4+ T cells from PBMCs. The receptors derive from a human donor with narcolepsy.

The chain couples TRBV10-1 to TRBJ2-7; D gene uncertain. Trimming took off 3 bases at V and 1 base at J, with 7 bases between the two ends. Germline CDR1 WNHNN, CDR2 SYGVQD (reference sequence). The length of the CDR3 is 13 residues. For the CDR3, the DNA is TGCGCCAGCAGTGACGGTTCGTCCTACGAGCAGTACTTC. Amino acid sequence: CASSDGSSYEQYF.

This rearrangement joins TRBV27 to TRBJ1-2, with D perhaps TRBD1 (6 bases). Trimming stripped 2 bases from V and 2 bases from J, with 18 bases between. Germline V lookup: CDR1 MNHEY, CDR2 SMNVEV (reference sequence). The CDR3 consists of 17 residues. The CDR3 DNA is TGTGCCAGCAGTTTAAATCCCCGGGGGGCAGGCAACTATGGCTACACCTTC. Protein product: CASSLNPRGAGNYGYTF.

The chain uses TRBV5-1 and TRBJ2-5, with TRBD1 matching 9 bases. The junction had 8 bases not matched to a gene; V was cut back by 3 bases and J by 5 bases. This CDR3 is built from 15 residues. The germline V gene encodes CDR1 SGHRS and CDR2 YFSETQ. The CDR3 region is CASSSTGGMRETQYF. CDR3 nucleotides: TGCGCCAGCAGCTCGACAGGGGGGATGCGGGAGACCCAGTACTTC.

To note about this clone: Other nucleotide sequences from this sample produce the same CDR3. The V and J genes are TRBV7-2 and TRBJ2-7, with D unresolved. V lost 5 bases and J lost 0, with 5 bases in between. This CDR3 has 12 residues. CDR1 and CDR2 from the germline V gene are SGHTA and FQGNSA. CDR3 nucleotides: TGTGCCAGCAGCCTGACCTCCTACGAGCAGTACTTC. Translated: CASSLTSYEQYF.

The rearrangement links TRBV11-2 to TRBJ1-2; D is unclear. The V gene's germline CDR1 is SGHAT and CDR2 FQNNGV. Trimming shortened V by 1 base and J by 1 base, and 7 bases separated the two germline ends. The CDR3 runs 14 residues. In nucleotides, the CDR3 is TGTGCCAGCAGCTTAGGGTTAGATAACTATGGCTACACCTTC. Its protein is CASSLGLDNYGYTF.

This clone was detected once. The sample holds other DNA sequences that translate to the same CDR3. The chain carries TRBV4-3 and TRBJ2-4; perhaps TRBD1 as D (5 bases). The CDR3 has 13 amino acids. Trimming stripped 4 bases from V and 6 bases from J, with 10 bases between. The germline CDR1 and CDR2 sequences are LGHNA and YSLEER. CDR3 residues: CASSLQGRNIQYF. CDR3 nucleotide sequence: TGCGCCAGCAGCCTCCAGGGCCGAAACATTCAGTACTTC.

The V and J genes are TRBV6-5 and TRBJ1-2, with no clear D. V was pared by 4 bases and J by 5 bases, with 11 bases between. CDR1 MNHEY and CDR2 SVGAGI come from the germline V gene. There are 13 residues in the CDR3. CDR3 sequence: CASSSQDLYGYTF. The CDR3, as DNA: TGTGCCAGCAGTTCCCAGGACCTATATGGCTACACCTTC.

The DNA of the CDR3 is TGTGCCAGCAGCCCAGTCCCTGGGGAAAAACTGTTTTTT. Translating it yields CASSPVPGEKLFF. This chain uses TRBV7-3 with TRBJ1-4; D call uncertain. The CDR3 spans 13 residues. The germline V gene encodes CDR1 SGHTA and CDR2 FQGTGA. Trimming left V 5 bases short and J 8 bases short, with 12 bases between.

This clone was picked up a small number of times. The rearrangement joins TRBV19 to TRBJ2-7; 13 bases are shared with TRBD2. J lost 4 bases, V lost 8 bases, and 5 bases had no gene match. This CDR3 spans 14 amino acids. The V gene's germline CDR1 is LNHDA and CDR2 SQIVND (reference sequence). The DNA for the CDR3 is TGTGCCAGTCGGACTAGCGGGGGTCCGTACGAGCAGTACTTC. It translates to CASRTSGGPYEQYF.